Below, 32 T cell receptor beta chains from the same sample are listed, as sequenced in a study of cytomegalovirus exposure and HLA in healthy donors. Primers: 60 Vbeta forward and 13 Jbeta reverse. Data came from immunoSEQ multiplex PCR; TCRdb stores just in-frame clones and leaves some out. Of about 150,000 clones listed, around 80% were seen once; the top ten hold over 1.1%. The source material was PBMCs. These receptors all stem from a male donor in good health and CMV-seronegative.

The rearrangement links TRBV2 to TRBJ1-1; D remains ambiguous. The V end was cut by 5 bases, the J end by 0 bases, with 10 bases between. Germline CDR1 is SNHLY and CDR2 is FYNNEI. CDR3 length: 14 residues. The CDR3 bases are TGTGCCAGCAGTCCCCTCGACATGAACACTGAAGCTTTCTTT. Translating gives CASSPLDMNTEAFF.

V gene TRBV29-1 combines with J gene TRBJ2-5, with 11 positions matching TRBD2. V dropped 6 bases and J dropped 5; count of bases not matched to a gene: 17. CDR1 SQVTM and CDR2 ANQGSEA come from the germline V gene. This CDR3 is built from 17 residues. The CDR3 reads CSVRKRSSGRAAETQYF. The CDR3 coding sequence is TGCAGCGTGAGGAAAAGGAGTAGCGGGAGGGCCGCGGAGACCCAGTACTTC.

This chain connects TRBV10-1 to TRBJ2-7; 8 bases are shared with TRBD1. Germline V gene sequence: CDR1 WNHNN, CDR2 SYGVQD (reference sequence). This CDR3 spans 14 amino acids. Trimming cost V 8 bases and J 2 bases; bases outside gene matches: 8. Here the CDR3 DNA reads TGCGCCAGCGGACGACAGGGGATGACCTACGAGCAGTACTTC. It is translated as CASGRQGMTYEQYF.

The chain carries TRBV2 and TRBJ2-3; D is possibly TRBD1 (6 bases). V was trimmed by 9 bases and J by 8 bases, leaving 15 bases between them. This CDR3 is 12 amino acids long. CDR1 and CDR2 from the germline V gene are SNHLY and FYNNEI. The CDR3 here is CARTEQGGTQYF. CDR3 sequence (DNA): TGTGCCAGGACAGAACAGGGCGGTACGCAGTATTTT. The full variable domain, completed using reference TRBV2 and TRBJ2-3, is EPEVTQTPSHQVTQMGQEVILRCVPISNHLYFYWYRQILGQKVEFLVSFYNNEISEKSEIFDDQFSVERPDGSNFTLKIRSTKLEDSAMYFCARTEQGGTQYFGPGTRLTVL.

This clone appeared a few times. The chain has TRBV29-1 and TRBJ1-1, with 10 bases that match TRBD1. This CDR3 has 11 residues. With V trimmed by 6 bases and J by 12 bases, 7 bases remained unmatched. CDR1 is SQVTM, CDR2 ANQGSEA, per germline. The CDR3 DNA reads TGCAGCGTGGCGACAGGGGGCCGGACTTTCTTT. Protein: CSVATGGRTFF.

The gene calls are TRBV5-4 and TRBJ2-4, with TRBD2 matching over 8 bases. This CDR3 comprises 17 residues. The germline gives CDR1 SGHNT, CDR2 YYREEE (reference sequence). Trimming at V came to 4 bases and at J to 8 bases, leaving 17 bases not matched to a gene. The CDR3 sequence is CASSPGRSGGLGDIQYF. The CDR3 DNA sequence: TGTGCCAGCAGCCCGGGGAGGAGCGGGGGCCTAGGGGACATTCAGTACTTC.

The count of this clone is one. CDR3 DNA: TGTGCCAGCAGTTTATCGGACAGGGGATCCTACGAGCAGTACTTC. Translated: CASSLSDRGSYEQYF. The chain is built from TRBV27 and TRBJ2-7; 9 bases match TRBD1. Germline trimming cut 0 bases from V and 1 base from J; bases unmatched to any gene: 1. Per the germline V gene, CDR1 is MNHEY and CDR2 is SMNVEV (reference sequence). This CDR3 region has 15 residues.

This clone was counted a single time. The rearrangement joins TRBV29-1 to TRBJ2-5; 13 bases are a match to TRBD2. This CDR3 is built from 14 residues. V was pared by 7 bases and J by 4 bases, with 6 bases of the junction left unmatched. Germline CDR1 SQVTM, CDR2 ANQGSEA. The chain's CDR3 is CSGSGTSGTETQYF. The CDR3 bases are TGCAGCGGGTCCGGGACTAGCGGGACAGAGACCCAGTACTTC.

V gene TRBV2 combines with J gene TRBJ2-7; possibly TRBD1 for D (5 bases). Trimming cost V 3 bases and J 2 bases, with 14 bases left between them. Germline V CDR1 and CDR2: SNHLY, FYNNEI. This CDR3 comprises 15 residues. The CDR3 nucleotides are TGTGCCAGCAGTGATCTTGGAGACAGAACCTACGAGCAGTACTTC. It is translated as CASSDLGDRTYEQYF.

The J gene is TRBJ1-4, the V gene TRBV4-3, with D perhaps matching TRBD1 (6 bases). Germline CDR1 and CDR2: LGHNA and YSLEER. The CDR3 length is 17 residues. Between the trimmed V and J ends, which lost 3 bases and 8 bases, there was a span of 22 bases. CDR3 nucleotides: TGCGCCAGCAGCCAGGCGGGAACAGGGAGGGCCCGGGAAAAACTGTTTTTT. Its protein product is CASSQAGTGRAREKLFF.

This chain links TRBV12-5 with TRBJ1-2; possible D gene TRBD1, 6 bases. This CDR3 is built from 11 residues. Trimming stripped 6 bases from V and 8 bases from J, with 10 bases between. Germline loops: CDR1 LGHNT, CDR2 FRNRAP. The CDR3 reads CASGGGLGYTF. CDR3 nucleotides: TGTGCTAGTGGGGGGGGGCTCGGCTACACCTTC.

The chain employs TRBV7-9 and TRBJ2-1, with 7 bases fitting TRBD1. This CDR3 has 13 amino acids. The germline V gene encodes CDR1 SEHNR and CDR2 FQNEAQ (reference sequence). Trimming took 3 bases from V and 8 from J; bases not matched to a gene: 4. This CDR3 is CASSLGTVDEQFF. In nucleotides, the CDR3 is TGTGCCAGCAGCTTGGGGACAGTCGATGAGCAGTTCTTC.

This clone was found a few times. The V gene is TRBV5-1, the J gene TRBJ1-4; tentatively, D is TRBD1 (6 bases). The CDR3 sequence is 17 residues long. Germline V gene lookup returns CDR1 SGHRS and CDR2 YFSETQ. V lost 4 bases and J lost 1, with 17 bases in between. The CDR3: CASSGSSTGQTNEKLFF. The CDR3 DNA sequence: TGCGCCAGCAGCGGGAGTTCCACGGGACAAACTAATGAAAAACTGTTTTTT.

The rearrangement joins TRBV30 to TRBJ1-5; D possibly corresponds to TRBD1 (6 bases). In germline, CDR1 is GTSNPN, CDR2 SVGIG (reference sequence). This CDR3 spans 13 amino acids. Trimming cost V 2 bases and J 2 bases, with 7 bases left between them. The CDR3 spells CAWSSGGNQPQHF. The CDR3 DNA follows: TGTGCCTGGAGTTCAGGGGGCAATCAGCCCCAGCATTTT.

This rearrangement joins TRBV7-8 to TRBJ2-7; 8 bases are shared with TRBD1. Germline loops: CDR1 SGHVS, CDR2 FQNEAQ. CDR3 length: 14 amino acids. V trimming: 5 bases; J trimming: 7 bases; junction bases outside the gene matches: 10. CDR3 sequence: CASSDRGRGGEQYF. The CDR3 DNA follows: TGTGCCAGCAGCGACAGGGGCCGAGGGGGTGAGCAGTACTTC.

The V and J genes are TRBV4-1 and TRBJ1-2; 10 bases map to TRBD1. The CDR3 covers 16 residues. Losses at the gene ends were 2 bases for V and 7 bases for J; bases not matched to a gene: 10. Looked up from germline, CDR1 is MGHRA and CDR2 is YSYEKL. CDR3 sequence: CASSQSTGGAWGGYTF. CDR3 nucleotides: TGCGCCAGCAGCCAATCGACAGGGGGCGCGTGGGGTGGCTACACCTTC.

In this sample, this clone turned up once. Relative to the germline gene, one junction end is altered; a read error may explain this. The rearrangement joins TRBV27 to TRBJ1-6; unclear D gene. From germline, CDR1 is MNHEY and CDR2 SMNVEV (reference sequence). The CDR3 covers 12 residues. The CDR3 DNA is TGTGCCAGCAACTCGACGGAGCTCCCCCACCACTTT. Amino acids: CASNSTELPHHF.

V and J are TRBV7-2 and TRBJ1-4; maybe TRBD1 (6 bases). Germline CDR1 SGHTA, CDR2 FQGNSA. The length of the CDR3 is 15 residues. Trimming removed 5 bases at V and 4 bases at J, with 14 bases between. The CDR3 DNA is TGTGCCAGCAGCGTGGACAGATCTTTTAATGAAAAACTGTTTTTT. Translated: CASSVDRSFNEKLFF.

The V call is TRBV19, the J call TRBJ1-6; TRBD1 is a possible D gene (6 bases). The CDR3 is 13 residues long. V was shortened by 6 bases and J by 4 bases, with 7 bases between the two germline ends. From germline, CDR1 is LNHDA and CDR2 SQIVND (reference sequence). The CDR3 bases are TGTGCCAGTAGGGACAGATATAATTCACCCCTCCACTTT. This sequence encodes CASRDRYNSPLHF. The entire variable domain, with the rest obtained from reference TRBV19 and TRBJ1-6, is as follows: DGGITQSPKYLFRKEGQNVTLSCEQNLNHDAMYWYRQDPGQGLRLIYYSQIVNDFQKGDIAEGYSVSREKKESFPLTVTSAQKNPTAFYLCASRDRYNSPLHFGNGTRLTVT.

This clone came up once. The chain has TRBV29-1 and TRBJ2-1; the match to TRBD2 covers 13 bases. The germline V gene encodes CDR1 SQVTM and CDR2 ANQGSEA. This CDR3 comprises 14 residues. Trimming removed 7 bases from V and 8 bases from J; junction bases left unmatched: 8. The CDR3 protein is CSARTSGRSDEQFF. DNA for the CDR3: TGCAGCGCCCGGACTAGCGGGAGATCGGATGAGCAGTTCTTC.

The chain employs TRBV5-1 and TRBJ2-7, with TRBD2 matching over 10 bases. CDR1 and CDR2 from the germline V gene are SGHRS and YFSETQ. After removal of 4 bases from V and 6 bases from J, the junction contained 16 bases not matched to a gene. The CDR3 length is 17 residues. The chain's CDR3 is CASSLSGGLAGVGEQYF. As DNA, the CDR3 is TGCGCCAGCAGCCTAAGTGGTGGCCTAGCGGGGGTAGGCGAGCAGTACTTC.

This chain uses TRBV7-9 with TRBJ2-1, with a possible D match to TRBD2 (5 bases). The ends were cut back, 5 bases at V and 4 bases at J, with 15 bases in the middle. Germline V CDR1 and CDR2: SEHNR, FQNEAQ (reference sequence). This CDR3 region has 15 residues. CDR3 in DNA: TGTGCCAGCAGCCCCCGGACTCAATTATACAATGAGCAGTTCTTC. Amino acids: CASSPRTQLYNEQFF.

The V and J genes are TRBV28 and TRBJ2-7, with 7 bases lining up with TRBD2. V was pared by 6 bases and J by 4 bases, with 9 bases of the junction left unmatched. CDR3 length equals 14 residues. The germline V gene has CDR1 MDHEN and CDR2 SYDVKM. In DNA form, the CDR3 reads TGTGCCAGCAGACCATCTCGCGGGAGTTACGAGCAGTACTTC. Its protein product is CASRPSRGSYEQYF.

This chain links TRBV11-2 with TRBJ1-5; D remains ambiguous. The CDR3 spans 15 residues. In germline, CDR1 is SGHAT, CDR2 FQNNGV. V was trimmed by 5 bases and J by 7 bases, leaving 18 bases between them. The chain's CDR3 is CASSEGRWVGQPQHF. The CDR3 coding sequence is TGTGCCAGCAGCGAGGGCAGGTGGGTGGGGCAGCCCCAGCATTTT.

The chain has TRBV19 and TRBJ1-2, with D perhaps TRBD1 (5 bases). The CDR3 totals 15 residues. Germline V CDR1 and CDR2: LNHDA, SQIVND (reference sequence). Trimming cost V 3 bases and J 1 base, with 12 bases left between them. This CDR3 is CASSMGRGGNYGYTF. CDR3 nucleotides: TGTGCCAGTAGTATGGGACGGGGGGGTAACTATGGCTACACCTTC.

The table lists this clone with a few counts. V usage is TRBV18 and J usage is TRBJ2-6, with TRBD1 matching 8 bases. J lost 2 bases, V lost 5 bases, and 5 bases had no gene match. Looked up from germline, CDR1 is KGHSH and CDR2 is LQKENI. CDR3 length equals 16 residues. The CDR3 DNA follows: TGTGCCAGCTCAATAACAGGGGGTGCTGGGGCCAACGTCCTGACTTTC. Amino acid sequence: CASSITGGAGANVLTF. The full variable domain, with the rest looked up from reference TRBV18 and TRBJ2-6, is NAGVMQNPRHLVRRRGQEARLRCSPMKGHSHVYWYRQLPEEGLKFMVYLQKENIIDESGMPKERFSAEFPKEGPSILRIQQVVRGDSAAYFCASSITGGAGANVLTFGAGSRLTVL.

This clone is a singleton in its sample. V gene TRBV7-2 combines with J gene TRBJ1-3, with D possibly matching TRBD1 (6 bases). Trimming removed 7 bases from V and 6 bases from J, with 16 bases in between. The germline V gene encodes CDR1 SGHTA and CDR2 FQGNSA. The CDR3 runs 14 residues. The CDR3 loop is CASIRRGGINTIYF. The CDR3 nucleotides read TGTGCCAGCATTCGGCGCGGGGGCATAAACACCATATATTTT.

This chain joins TRBV19 and TRBJ1-4, with 10 nucleotides matching TRBD1. Losses at the gene ends were 5 bases for V and 0 bases for J; bases not matched to a gene: 6. The CDR3 loop spans 17 amino acids. Germline CDR1 is LNHDA and CDR2 is SQIVND (reference sequence). The CDR3 loop reads CASSAGTGAATNEKLFF. DNA for the CDR3: TGTGCCAGTAGTGCCGGGACAGGGGCTGCAACTAATGAAAAACTGTTTTTT.

The chain is built from TRBV2 and TRBJ2-7, with D perhaps matching TRBD1 (6 bases). Germline lookup yields CDR1 SNHLY and CDR2 FYNNEI. This CDR3 is built from 12 residues. The germline V and J ends were trimmed by 4 bases and 6 bases, with 10 bases remaining between them. The CDR3 region has the DNA TGTGCCAGCAGTGGGGACAATGGCGAGCAGTACTTC. This sequence encodes CASSGDNGEQYF.

V usage is TRBV7-2 and J usage is TRBJ1-1; D unclear. The CDR3 loop spans 13 amino acids. The V end was cut by 6 bases, the J end by 4 bases, with 12 bases between. CDR1 is SGHTA and CDR2 is FQGNSA in the germline V gene. The CDR3 DNA follows: TGTGCCAGCAGGCAGAACATGATCACTGAAGCTTTCTTT. Translating gives CASRQNMITEAFF.

This clone has only a few counts. The chain uses TRBV7-3 and TRBJ2-7; 7 bases are a match to TRBD2. The trim removed 4 bases at V and 6 bases at J, leaving 9 bases unmatched. Germline V lookup: CDR1 SGHTA, CDR2 FQGTGA. The CDR3 sequence is 14 residues long. The CDR3 bases are TGTGCCAGCAGCTCGATACTAGGGGAGGGCGAGCAGTACTTC. It translates to CASSSILGEGEQYF.

The CDR3 sequence: CASSLTSGYQETQYF. The CDR3 DNA reads TGTGCCAGCAGCTTAACTAGCGGCTACCAAGAGACCCAGTACTTC. This chain uses TRBV7-3 with TRBJ2-5, with D possibly being TRBD2 (6 bases). Looked up from germline, CDR1 is SGHTA and CDR2 is FQGTGA. The CDR3 is 15 residues long. V gave up 0 bases and J gave up 0 bases, with 8 bases separating them.